This TCR beta chain was captured in a study of blood T cell repertoires in COVID-19. As for the study in general: Researchers got acute and convalescent COVID-19 samples from the United States, Italy and Spain.

Original handling: The authors estimated nucleated cell counts from reference gene primer amplification. This table comes from immunoSEQ multiplex PCR, and its TCRdb copy is limited to in-frame clones, with some not included. V, J and clone size reflect that table, while D and trimming were determined from the DNA. Among 200,000 to 250,000 clones, about 88% were seen once, and the ten largest hold 2.9%. Trimming cost V 4 bases and J 4 bases, with 21 bases left between them. The germline gives CDR1 SGDLS, CDR2 YYNGEE. The CDR3 runs to 17 residues. This TCR was sampled from a man aged 50 or older who had recovered from COVID-19. Sequenced: peripheral blood. The chain combines TRBV9 with TRBJ2-1; perhaps TRBD1 as D (7 bases). This chain's CDR3 is CASSPGGRGVGYNEQFF. The CDR3, as DNA: TGTGCCAGCAGCCCAGGGGGGCGAGGGGTAGGGTACAATGAGCAGTTCTTC.